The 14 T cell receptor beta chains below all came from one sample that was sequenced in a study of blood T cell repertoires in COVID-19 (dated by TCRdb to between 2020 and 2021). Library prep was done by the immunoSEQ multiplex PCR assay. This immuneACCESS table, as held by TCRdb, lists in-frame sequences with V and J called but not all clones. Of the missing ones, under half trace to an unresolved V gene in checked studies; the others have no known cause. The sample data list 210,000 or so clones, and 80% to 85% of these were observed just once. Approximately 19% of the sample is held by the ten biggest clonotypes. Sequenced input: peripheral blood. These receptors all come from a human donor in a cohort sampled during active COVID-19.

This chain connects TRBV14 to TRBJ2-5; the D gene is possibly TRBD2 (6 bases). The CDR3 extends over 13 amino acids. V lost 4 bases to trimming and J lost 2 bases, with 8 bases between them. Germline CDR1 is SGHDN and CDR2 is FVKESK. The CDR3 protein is CASSRGRQETQYF. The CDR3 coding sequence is TGTGCCAGCAGCCGAGGGAGGCAAGAGACCCAGTACTTC.

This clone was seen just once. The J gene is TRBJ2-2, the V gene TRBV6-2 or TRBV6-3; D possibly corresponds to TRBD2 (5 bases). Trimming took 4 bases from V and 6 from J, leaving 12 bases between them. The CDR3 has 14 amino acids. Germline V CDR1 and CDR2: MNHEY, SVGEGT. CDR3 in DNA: TGTGCCAGCAGTTGGGGAGCGACCCCCGGGGAGCTGTTTTTT. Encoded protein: CASSWGATPGELFF.

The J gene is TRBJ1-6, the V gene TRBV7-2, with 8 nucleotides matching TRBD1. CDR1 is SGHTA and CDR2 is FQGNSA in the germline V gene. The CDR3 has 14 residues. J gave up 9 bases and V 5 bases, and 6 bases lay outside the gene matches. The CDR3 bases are TGTGCCAGCAGCCCGCGACAGGGGACTTCACCCCTCCACTTT. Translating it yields CASSPRQGTSPLHF.

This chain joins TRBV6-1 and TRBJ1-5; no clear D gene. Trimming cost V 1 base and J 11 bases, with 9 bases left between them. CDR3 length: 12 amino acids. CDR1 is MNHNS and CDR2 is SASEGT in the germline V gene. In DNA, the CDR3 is TGTGCCAGCAGTGAAGGGTTTCGGGCCCAGCATTTT. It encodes CASSEGFRAQHF.

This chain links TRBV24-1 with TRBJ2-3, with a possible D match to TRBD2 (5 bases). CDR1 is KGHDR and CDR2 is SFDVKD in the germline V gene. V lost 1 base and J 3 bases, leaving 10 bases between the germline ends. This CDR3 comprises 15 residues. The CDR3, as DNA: TGTGCCACCAGTGATTTAAGCGGAGGAACAGATACGCAGTATTTT. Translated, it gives CATSDLSGGTDTQYF.

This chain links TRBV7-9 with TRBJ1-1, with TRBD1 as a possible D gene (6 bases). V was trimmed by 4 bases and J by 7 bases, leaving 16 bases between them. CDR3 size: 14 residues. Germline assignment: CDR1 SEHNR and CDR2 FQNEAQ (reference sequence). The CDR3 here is CASSSQGMTYEAFF. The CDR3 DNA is TGTGCCAGCAGCTCTCAGGGGATGACCTATGAAGCTTTCTTT.

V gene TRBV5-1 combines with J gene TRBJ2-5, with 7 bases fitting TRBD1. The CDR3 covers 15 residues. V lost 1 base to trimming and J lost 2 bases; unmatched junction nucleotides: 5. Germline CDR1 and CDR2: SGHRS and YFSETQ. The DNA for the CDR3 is TGCGCCAGCAGCTTGTATCCGGGACAGCAAGAGACCCAGTACTTC. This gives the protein CASSLYPGQQETQYF. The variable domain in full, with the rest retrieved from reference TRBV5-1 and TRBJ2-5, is KAGVTQTPRYLIKTRGQQVTLSCSPISGHRSVSWYQQTPGQGLQFLFEYFSETQRNKGNFPGRFSGRQFSNSRSEMNVSTLELGDSALYLCASSLYPGQQETQYFGPGTRLLVL.

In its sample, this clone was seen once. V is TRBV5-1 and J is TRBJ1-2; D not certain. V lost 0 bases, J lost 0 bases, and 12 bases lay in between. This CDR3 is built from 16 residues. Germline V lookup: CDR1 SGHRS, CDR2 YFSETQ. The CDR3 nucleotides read TGCGCCAGCAGCTTGGATGGTGGCAGAACTAACTATGGCTACACCTTC. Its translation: CASSLDGGRTNYGYTF.

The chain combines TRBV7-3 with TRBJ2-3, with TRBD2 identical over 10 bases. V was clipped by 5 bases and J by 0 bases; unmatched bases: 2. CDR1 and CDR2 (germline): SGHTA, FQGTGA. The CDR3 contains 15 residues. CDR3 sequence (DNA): TGTGCCAGCAGCGTAGCGGGGGGAAGCACAGATACGCAGTATTTT. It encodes CASSVAGGSTDTQYF.

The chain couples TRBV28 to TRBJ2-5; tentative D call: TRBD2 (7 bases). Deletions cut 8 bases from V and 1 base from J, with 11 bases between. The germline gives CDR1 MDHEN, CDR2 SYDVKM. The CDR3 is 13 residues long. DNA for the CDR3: TGTGCCAGCTCAGGGGAGGGCCAAGAGACCCAGTACTTC. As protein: CASSGEGQETQYF.

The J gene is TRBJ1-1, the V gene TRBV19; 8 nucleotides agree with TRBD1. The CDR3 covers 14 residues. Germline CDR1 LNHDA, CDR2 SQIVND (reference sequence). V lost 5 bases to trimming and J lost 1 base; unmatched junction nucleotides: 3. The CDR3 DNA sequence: TGTGCCAGTAGTGCCGACAGGGGGAACACTGAAGCTTTCTTT. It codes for CASSADRGNTEAFF.

CDR3 coding DNA: TGTGCCACCAGTGAGACTAGCGGGTTGGGACACGGGGAGCTGTTTTTT. This encodes CATSETSGLGHGELFF. The chain recombines TRBV24-1 with TRBJ2-2, with 10 bases identical to TRBD2. CDR1 KGHDR and CDR2 SFDVKD come from the germline V gene. There are 16 residues in the CDR3. V shed 4 bases, J shed 7 bases, and the junction held 8 bases outside the gene matches.

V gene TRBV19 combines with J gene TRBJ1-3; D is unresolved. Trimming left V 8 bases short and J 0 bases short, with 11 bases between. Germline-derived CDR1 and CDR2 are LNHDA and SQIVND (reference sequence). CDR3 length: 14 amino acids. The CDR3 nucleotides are TGTGCCAGTCAGGTATCCTACTCTGGAAACACCATATATTTT. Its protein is CASQVSYSGNTIYF.

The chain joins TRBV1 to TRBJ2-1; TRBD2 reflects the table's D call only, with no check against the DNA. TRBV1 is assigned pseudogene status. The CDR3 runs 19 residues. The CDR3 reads CTSSRKTDGRAHHWDEQFF. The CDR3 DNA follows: TGCACCAGCAGCCGAAAAACCGACGGGAGGGCCCACCACTGGGATGAGCAGTTCTTC.